The clone carrying this TCR delta chain has only a few counts. TCRdb has a much larger clone's protein, which differs at residue 6 from the translation of this DNA, likely because of a read error; what is shown is the protein translated from the DNA. The data were obtained in a study of γδ T cells in repeated Plasmodium falciparum infection. Flow sorting of PBMC yielded separate Vgamma9/Vdelta2+ and Vdelta2-negative gammadelta T cell populations for bulk repertoire analysis. With V trimmed by 1 base and J by 0 bases, 14 bases remained unmatched. This CDR3 has 20 amino acids. Germline CDR1 reads TSWWSYY; CDR2 reads QGS. Both TRG and TRD chains were sequenced from each sorted sample. TCRdb re-processed the multiplex PCR reads via CATT. This table holds over 90,000 delta-chain clones, roughly 0.9% found once.

Sequencing was carried out using gamma-delta T cells from blood. This receptor was identified in a pool of human donors (malaria-infected and uninfected, not separated). The chain has TRDV1 and TRDJ1, with 10 bases identical to TRDD3. CDR3 amino acids: CALGEPADLDTGGYTDKLIF. CDR3 bases: TGTGCTCTTGGGGAACCAGCAGATCTCGATACTGGGGGATACACCGATAAACTCATCTTT.